This TCR beta chain stems from a study of blood T cell repertoires in COVID-19. Across the whole study: Specimens from acute and convalescent COVID-19 originated in the United States, Italy and Spain. The cDNA or gDNA used as material had been derived from T cells, B-cell-depleted T cells, or PBMCs.

In germline, CDR1 is LGHNA, CDR2 YNFKEQ. V lost 5 bases and J 4 bases, leaving 13 bases between the germline ends. The CDR3 is made up of 14 amino acids. This table comes from immunoSEQ multiplex PCR, and its TCRdb copy is limited to in-frame clones, with some not included. The sample gives roughly 52,000 clones, more than 70% of which show up once; about 5.2% is in the top ten. The sample consisted of peripheral blood. The source of this sequence is a human donor in a cohort sampled during active COVID-19. This chain links TRBV4-2 with TRBJ2-3, with TRBD2 as a possible D gene (6 bases). The DNA of the CDR3 is TGTGCCAGCAGCTGGACTACTGGGGCAGATACGCAGTATTTT. It is translated as CASSWTTGADTQYF.